The rows below give T cell receptor beta chains drawn from one sample of a study of T cell responses to AZD1222 COVID-19 vaccine. Profiling relied on immunoSEQ multiplex PCR, and the TCRdb table lists in-frame clones only, not all of them. The profile covers some 150,000 clones, with 92% appearing a single time and under 2% taken by the ten largest. The material was peripheral blood, obtained on day 0 of AZD1222 vaccination. The receptors stem from an adult in good health. Each CDR3 is given with its conserved first and last residue. The D gene is left open where the match is weak. Clone size appears in some rows only: once, few, many, or a class for an expanded clone.

TRBV7-9	.	TRBJ1-2	.	CASSLGQGGYTF	TGTGCCAGCAGCTTAGGGCAGGGAGGCTACACCTTC
TRBV15	.	TRBJ1-4	.	CATSRDRAQKLFF	TGTGCCACCAGCAGAGATCGGGCGCAGAAACTGTTTTTT
TRBV4-1	TRBD2	TRBJ2-1	.	CASSRRVGGSSYNEQFF	TGCGCCAGCAGCCGTCGAGTGGGCGGGAGCTCCTACAATGAGCAGTTCTTC
TRBV6-5	.	TRBJ2-7	.	CASSYSYTTYEQYF	TGTGCCAGCAGTTACTCGTACACTACCTACGAGCAGTACTTC
TRBV11-2	.	TRBJ2-5	.	CASSPPGGGYLETQYF	TGTGCCAGCAGCCCGCCGGGAGGGGGCTATCTGGAGACCCAGTACTTC
TRBV19	.	TRBJ1-3	.	CASSTSQGNTIYF	TGTGCCAGTAGTACGTCCCAGGGAAACACCATATATTTT
TRBV30	TRBD1	TRBJ2-7	.	CAWSARWRQGENEQYF	TGTGCCTGGAGTGCCCGCTGGCGACAGGGGGAGAACGAGCAGTACTTC
TRBV2	TRBD1	TRBJ2-7	.	CASSGQVDYEQYF	TGTGCCAGCAGCGGACAGGTAGACTACGAGCAGTACTTC
TRBV12-5	TRBD2	TRBJ2-5	.	CASGKGLAQETQYF	TGTGCTAGTGGTAAAGGACTAGCCCAAGAGACCCAGTACTTC
TRBV19	.	TRBJ1-5	.	CASSIEHNQPQHF	TGTGCCAGTAGTATAGAACACAATCAGCCCCAGCATTTT
TRBV29-1	.	TRBJ2-7	.	CSGGAGAYEQYF	TGCAGCGGTGGCGCAGGGGCCTACGAGCAGTACTTC
TRBV3-1/TRBV3-2	.	TRBJ1-6	.	CASSQVFGPSYNSPLHF	TGTGCCAGCAGCCAAGTTTTCGGCCCCTCCTATAATTCACCCCTCCACTTT
TRBV5-1	.	TRBJ2-1	.	CASSLGAAFSQANEQFF	TGCGCCAGCAGCTTGGGGGCAGCCTTCTCGCAGGCCAATGAGCAGTTCTTC
TRBV18	TRBD1	TRBJ2-1	once	CASSPEDRGFEQFF	TGTGCCAGCTCACCCGAGGACAGGGGGTTTGAGCAGTTCTTC
TRBV6-5	.	TRBJ1-4	.	CASSLRGDNEKLFF	TGTGCCAGCAGCCTAAGGGGGGATAATGAAAAACTGTTTTTT
TRBV6-5	.	TRBJ1-2	.	CAVGRQYHYGYTF	TGTGCGGTCGGCAGGCAGTACCACTATGGCTACACCTTC
TRBV7-2	.	TRBJ1-2	.	CASSAYRAAGYTF	TGTGCCAGCAGCGCATACAGGGCGGCTGGCTACACCTTC
TRBV6-1	.	TRBJ1-5	.	CASSENRESNQPQHF	TGTGCCAGCAGTGAAAACAGGGAGAGCAATCAGCCCCAGCATTTT
TRBV4-3	TRBD2	TRBJ2-1	.	CASSQDPASGGAVYNEQFF	TGCGCCAGCAGCCAAGATCCCGCTAGCGGGGGGGCCGTTTACAATGAGCAGTTCTTC
TRBV5-4	TRBD1	TRBJ1-1	once	CASRRDSANTEAFF	TGTGCCAGCAGACGGGACAGTGCGAACACTGAAGCTTTCTTT
TRBV9	.	TRBJ2-5	.	CASSGGQETQYF	TGTGCCAGCAGCGGCGGGCAAGAGACCCAGTACTTC
TRBV5-1	.	TRBJ2-7	.	CASSLEGSPPYEQYF	TGCGCCAGCAGCTTGGAGGGGTCCCCCCCTTACGAGCAGTACTTC
TRBV18	TRBD1	TRBJ2-7	few	CASSPWTGDAAYEQYF	TGTGCCAGCTCACCCTGGACAGGGGACGCGGCATACGAGCAGTACTTC
TRBV3-1/TRBV3-2	.	TRBJ1-4	.	CASSRRELANEKLFF	TGTGCCAGCAGCAGAAGAGAGTTAGCTAATGAAAAACTGTTTTTT
TRBV5-4	.	TRBJ1-5	.	CASSIWGNSNQPQHF	TGTGCCAGCAGCATATGGGGTAATAGCAATCAGCCCCAGCATTTT
TRBV7-9	.	TRBJ1-5	.	CASSRSDQPQHF	TGTGCCAGCAGCAGGTCGGATCAGCCCCAGCATTTT
TRBV9	TRBD2	TRBJ2-1	.	CASSPLGGSGNEQFF	TGTGCCAGCAGCCCGCTCGGGGGGAGTGGCAATGAGCAGTTCTTC
TRBV7-2	.	TRBJ2-1	.	CASSLEIIGDEQFF	TGTGCCAGCAGCTTAGAGATAATCGGGGATGAGCAGTTCTTC
TRBV6-6	.	TRBJ2-5	.	CASSVVAAQETQYF	TGTGCCAGCAGTGTCGTAGCGGCGCAAGAGACCCAGTACTTC
TRBV7-2	TRBD1	TRBJ1-6	once	CASSLDTRQGVDSPLHF	TGTGCCAGCAGCTTAGACACGAGACAGGGGGTGGATTCACCCCTCCACTTT
TRBV11-3	.	TRBJ1-1	.	CASSLGGETEAFF	TGTGCCAGCAGCTTAGGGGGCGAGACTGAAGCTTTCTTT
TRBV5-1	TRBD1	TRBJ1-3	once	CASSLTTGGLGNTIYF	TGCGCCAGCAGCTTGACTACAGGGGGCCTTGGAAACACCATATATTTT
TRBV19	.	TRBJ2-7	.	CASSIAPSNYEQYF	TGTGCCAGTAGTATAGCTCCTAGCAACTACGAGCAGTACTTC
TRBV5-6	.	TRBJ2-5	once	CASSLDRATEETQYF	TGTGCCAGCAGCTTGGACAGGGCCACCGAGGAGACCCAGTACTTC
TRBV5-1	TRBD2	TRBJ2-3	.	CASSLTGGSTDTQYF	TGCGCCAGCAGCTTGACGGGGGGTAGCACAGATACGCAGTATTTT
TRBV7-6	.	TRBJ2-3	once	CASPKFPGPNTDTQYF	TGTGCCAGCCCGAAGTTCCCGGGACCCAACACAGATACGCAGTATTTT
TRBV18	.	TRBJ1-4	.	CASSPAATNEKLFF	TGTGCCAGCTCACCAGCGGCAACTAATGAAAAACTGTTTTTT
TRBV13	.	TRBJ1-6	.	CASSSRIGRNSPLHF	TGTGCCAGCAGCTCACGGATAGGTCGAAATTCACCCCTCCACTTT
TRBV6-5	.	TRBJ1-2	.	CASSWGGRGYTF	TGTGCCAGCAGTTGGGGCGGCAGAGGGTACACCTTC
TRBV19	TRBD2	TRBJ2-1	.	CASYPSPGLAYNEQFF	TGTGCCAGTTATCCGTCTCCGGGACTAGCCTACAATGAGCAGTTCTTC
TRBV4-2	.	TRBJ1-4	.	CASSQDWEKLFF	TGTGCCAGCAGCCAAGATTGGGAAAAACTGTTTTTT